The source of this TCR beta chain is a study of T-cell memory formation after mild COVID-19. Study context: Among the donors, TCR clusters were largely specific to each donor.

This clonotype has a handful of counts. TCRdb used MiXCR to reprocess the 5' RACE reads, holding one entry per CDR3 protein. This table holds a few hundred thousand distinct CDR3 sequences, approximately 29% found once. Source material: PBMCs or a T cell subset sorted from them (not recorded which). This receptor was obtained from an adult woman who had mild COVID-19 (a few samples of this study predate the infection). Cell type and time point are not known.

CDR3 nucleotides: TGTGCCAGCAGCTTAGCGTTGGGACTGAACACTGAAGCTTTCTTT. Translation gives CASSLALGLNTEAFF. V is TRBV7-2 and J is TRBJ1-1; tentatively, D is TRBD1 (5 bases). The CDR3 covers 15 residues. V gave up 0 bases and J gave up 0 bases, with 8 bases separating them. Germline lookup yields CDR1 SGHTA and CDR2 FQGNSA.